Described below is a single T cell receptor beta chain sequence and its context. The same CDR3 arises from other DNA sequences in this sample as well. Clones were sequenced by immunoSEQ multiplex PCR, and TCRdb holds only the in-frame ones, with some missing. The sample carries 130,000 to 150,000 clones, more than 75% recorded once. These data originate in a study of blood T cell repertoires in COVID-19. J lost 2 bases, V lost 0 bases, and 1 base had no gene match. The germline CDR1 and CDR2 sequences are SGHTA and FQGTGA. CDR3 length: 15 residues. This chain links TRBV7-3 with TRBJ2-1; 7 nucleotides line up with TRBD2. Input material: peripheral blood. The TCR originated in a woman aged 45 to 65 with acute or convalescent COVID-19. The DNA for the CDR3 is TGTGCCAGCAGCTTAACCAGCGGGGCCTACAATGAGCAGTTCTTC. It encodes CASSLTSGAYNEQFF.